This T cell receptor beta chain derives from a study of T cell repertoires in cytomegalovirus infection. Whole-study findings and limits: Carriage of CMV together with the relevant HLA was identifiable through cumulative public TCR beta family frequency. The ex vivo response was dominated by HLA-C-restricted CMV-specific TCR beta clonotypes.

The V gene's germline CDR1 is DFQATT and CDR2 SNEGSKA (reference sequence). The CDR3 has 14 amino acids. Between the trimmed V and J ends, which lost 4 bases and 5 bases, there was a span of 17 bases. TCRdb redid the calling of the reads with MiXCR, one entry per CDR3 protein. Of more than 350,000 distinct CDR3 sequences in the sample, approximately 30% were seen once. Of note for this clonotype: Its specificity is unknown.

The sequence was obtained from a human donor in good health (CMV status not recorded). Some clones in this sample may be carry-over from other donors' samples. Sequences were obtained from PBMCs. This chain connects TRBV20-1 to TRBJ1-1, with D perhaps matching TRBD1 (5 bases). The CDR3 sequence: CSAISRAGHTEAFF. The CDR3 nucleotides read TGCAGTGCTATATCCCGCGCAGGGCATACTGAAGCTTTCTTT.